This is a list of T cell receptor beta chains from one sample in a study of CD8 T cells in Susac syndrome. MiXCR, applied by TCRdb to the immunoSEQ multiplex PCR reads, yields one record per CDR3 protein. The sample lists approximately 300,000 distinct CDR3 sequences, 65% to 90% occurring once. The sample comprised CD8+ T cells from PBMCs. The receptor source for this set is a human donor with multiple sclerosis. Both conserved end residues are trimmed from each CDR3.

V gene: TRBV19; J gene: TRBJ1-1; CDR3 protein: ASIAPFEPLEAF
V gene: TRBV6-2/TRBV6-3; J gene: TRBJ1-5; CDR3 protein: ASSYGPRGGNQPQH
V gene: TRBV10-2; J gene: TRBJ1-3; CDR3 protein: ASSGDTPSSGNTIY
V gene: TRBV12-3/TRBV12-4; J gene: TRBJ2-2; CDR3 protein: ASLAAGNTGELF
V gene: TRBV9; J gene: TRBJ2-3; CDR3 protein: ASSLSTKATDTQY
V gene: TRBV6-5; J gene: TRBJ1-6; CDR3 protein: ASSWHQGRDSPLH
V gene: TRBV12-3/TRBV12-4; J gene: TRBJ1-5; CDR3 protein: ASSLSPGGVRQPQH
V gene: TRBV12-3/TRBV12-4; J gene: TRBJ1-4; CDR3 protein: ASSRRRRGTTNEKLF
V gene: TRBV11-2; J gene: TRBJ2-2; CDR3 protein: ASSPARGNTGELF
V gene: TRBV4-3; J gene: TRBJ2-7; CDR3 protein: ASSQEASGSSYEQY
V gene: TRBV30; J gene: TRBJ2-7; CDR3 protein: AWRKTYEQY
V gene: TRBV13; J gene: TRBJ2-1; CDR3 protein: ASWGAAAPLEGNEQF
V gene: TRBV27; J gene: TRBJ2-3; CDR3 protein: ASSSWGPLSTDTQY
V gene: TRBV27; J gene: TRBJ1-5; CDR3 protein: ASSFKSPGQGIGQPQH
V gene: TRBV19; J gene: TRBJ1-3; CDR3 protein: ASSIADFSGNTIY
V gene: TRBV2; J gene: TRBJ2-1; CDR3 protein: ASLAGGVPNEQF
V gene: TRBV5-1; J gene: TRBJ1-2; CDR3 protein: ASSLADLYGYT
V gene: TRBV10-2; J gene: TRBJ2-3; CDR3 protein: ASSRVTGMVADTQY
V gene: TRBV4-3; J gene: TRBJ2-7; CDR3 protein: ASSQETQRTYEQY
V gene: TRBV15; J gene: TRBJ2-3; CDR3 protein: ATSRDRSRTSAGGTSTDTQY
V gene: TRBV7-6; J gene: TRBJ2-1; CDR3 protein: ASSLGWNNEQF
V gene: TRBV12-3/TRBV12-4; J gene: TRBJ2-3; CDR3 protein: ASSQVEGVSGTDTQY
V gene: TRBV19; J gene: TRBJ1-1; CDR3 protein: ASSIWGMNTEAF
V gene: TRBV6-5; J gene: TRBJ1-4; CDR3 protein: ASSTDDRETNEKLF
V gene: TRBV15; J gene: TRBJ2-3; CDR3 protein: ATSRRAAWDTQY
V gene: TRBV5-4; J gene: TRBJ1-1; CDR3 protein: ASGRGNTEAF
V gene: TRBV10-3; J gene: TRBJ2-5; CDR3 protein: AISHPPGGQQETQY
V gene: TRBV25-1; J gene: TRBJ2-1; CDR3 protein: ASSGWGANEQF
V gene: TRBV27; J gene: TRBJ2-1; CDR3 protein: ASRKGLSRSSYNEQF
V gene: TRBV27; J gene: TRBJ2-7; CDR3 protein: ASSSVPGFAEQY